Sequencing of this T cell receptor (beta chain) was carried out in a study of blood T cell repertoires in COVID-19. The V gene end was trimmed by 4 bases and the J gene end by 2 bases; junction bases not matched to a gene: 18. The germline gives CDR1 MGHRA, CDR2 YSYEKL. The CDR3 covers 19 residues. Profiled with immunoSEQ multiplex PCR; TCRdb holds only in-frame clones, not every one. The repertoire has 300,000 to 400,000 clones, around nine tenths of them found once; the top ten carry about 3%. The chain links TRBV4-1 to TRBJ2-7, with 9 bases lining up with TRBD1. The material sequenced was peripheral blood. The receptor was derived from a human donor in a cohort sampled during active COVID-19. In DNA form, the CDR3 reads TGCGCCAGCAGCCCAAGGGGACAGGGAATCGAGCCGGGGACCTACGAGCAGTACTTC. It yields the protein CASSPRGQGIEPGTYEQYF.